The rows below give T cell receptor beta chains drawn from one sample of a study of response to subunit inactivated influenza vaccine. Using its own MiXCR run on the RT-PCR reads, TCRdb lists one record per CDR3 protein. The sample holds more than 150,000 distinct CDR3 sequences, roughly 8.7% seen once. Sequenced here: non-naive T cells sorted from PBMCs, sampled on the day of vaccination. These receptors all come from a man aged 45-65 years who received an inactivated influenza vaccine. Both conserved end residues are part of each CDR3. Each record gives: D gene, J gene, V gene, clone size, CDR3 DNA, CDR3 protein. The D gene is left open where the match is weak. The size of a clone is reported for some rows only, either as once, few or many, or as a class for expanded clones.

>TRBD2|TRBJ2-1|TRBV5-1|many
TGCGCCAGCAGCTCGTTAGGACTAGCGGGAGGGGATAGCTCCTACAATGAGCAGTTCTTC
CASSSLGLAGGDSSYNEQFF
>TRBD1|TRBJ1-5|TRBV3-1|.
TGTGCCAGCAGCCAGGCCGGGACAGGGGATCTCCCCCAGCATTTT
CASSQAGTGDLPQHF
>TRBD2|TRBJ2-1|TRBV6-5|.
TGTGCCAGCAGTTACGTCGGGGCGGGAGGACGCTCCTACAATGAGCAGTTCTTC
CASSYVGAGGRSYNEQFF
>.|TRBJ1-5|TRBV7-9|few
TGTGCCAGCAGCTTAGGGTCGCGTCAGCCCCAGCATTTT
CASSLGSRQPQHF
>TRBD2|TRBJ2-3|TRBV12-3/TRBV12-4|many
TGTGCCAGCAGTTTTAGGGCTAGCGGGATGACTGCAGATACGCAGTATTTT
CASSFRASGMTADTQYF
>.|TRBJ2-5|TRBV15|.
TGTGCCACCAGCCCCGGGCGGATCCAAGAGACCCAGTACTTC
CATSPGRIQETQYF
>TRBD1|TRBJ1-4|TRBV7-8|few
TGTGCCAGCAGCTCGGGACAGGCTCAGGATGAAAAACTGTTTTTT
CASSSGQAQDEKLFF
>TRBD2|TRBJ2-1|TRBV20-1|few
TGCAGTGCTAGTGCTTCGGCTAGCGGGGACAATGAGCAGTTCTTC
CSASASASGDNEQFF
>.|TRBJ1-4|TRBV6-5|.
TGTGCCAGCAGTTACTGGTCGGGACGCGGTAATGAAAAACTGTTTTTT
CASSYWSGRGNEKLFF
>.|TRBJ1-5|TRBV4-1|many
TGCGCCAGCAGCCAAGATCCGGTAGGGGGAAGCAATCAGCCCCAGCATTTT
CASSQDPVGGSNQPQHF
>.|TRBJ2-1|TRBV5-1|many
TGCGCCAGCAGCTTGGAAGTAAGCTCCTACAATGAGCAGTTCTTC
CASSLEVSSYNEQFF
>.|TRBJ1-4|TRBV12-3/TRBV12-4|few
TGTGCCAGCAGGCTCGGGCCCCCGGCTAATGAAAAACTGTTTTTT
CASRLGPPANEKLFF
>.|TRBJ1-5|TRBV6-1|.
TGTGCCAGCAGTCCCGGGACGGGGGCGGTAGAGCCCAAGCATTTT
CASSPGTGAVEPKHF
>TRBD1|TRBJ2-7|TRBV28|.
TGTGCCAGCGGGACAGGGTTCACCTACGAGCAGTACTTC
CASGTGFTYEQYF
>TRBD2|TRBJ2-1|TRBV6-2/TRBV6-3|many
TGTGCCAGCAGTTACAAGTTAGGGACTAGCTCCTACAATGAGCAGTTCTTC
CASSYKLGTSSYNEQFF
>TRBD2|TRBJ2-1|TRBV27|.
TGTGCCAGCAGTTTATTGTGGGGGGAGGGCTACGAGCAGTTCTTC
CASSLLWGEGYEQFF
>.|TRBJ1-1|TRBV20-1|.
TGCAGTGCCCCCAGGGACGGGAACACTGAAGCTTTCTTT
CSAPRDGNTEAFF
>TRBD1|TRBJ1-3|TRBV7-9|.
TGTGCCAGCAGCACCAGCTCCGGGACAGGGGGCAACACCATATATTTT
CASSTSSGTGGNTIYF
>TRBD1|TRBJ2-7|TRBV20-1|many
TGCAGTGCTTTAGTGACAGGGTTAGGCGAGCAGTACTTC
CSALVTGLGEQYF
>.|TRBJ2-2|TRBV12-3/TRBV12-4|many
TGTGCCAGCAGTTTTGCGGGCGGGGAGCTGTTTTTT
CASSFAGGELFF
>.|TRBJ2-5|TRBV20-1|few
TGCAGTGCCTCGCAGGCGGAAGAGACCCAGTACTTC
CSASQAEETQYF
>TRBD2|TRBJ2-3|TRBV7-2|.
TGTGCCAGCAGCTTGCCCGAGCGGGGGGACACAGATACGCAGTATTTT
CASSLPERGDTDTQYF
>TRBD2|TRBJ2-7|TRBV3-1|few
TGTGCCAGCAGCCCCGCTAGCGGGAGTCTCGAGCAGTACTTC
CASSPASGSLEQYF
>TRBD1|TRBJ2-5|TRBV2|few
TGTGCCAGCAGTGAAGCCCTGACAGGGATGGGAGAGACCCAGTACTTC
CASSEALTGMGETQYF
>TRBD1|TRBJ2-1|TRBV9|few
TGTGCCAGCAGCGTGGACAGGGGGCGCAATGAGCAGTTCTTC
CASSVDRGRNEQFF
>.|TRBJ1-4|TRBV12-3/TRBV12-4|many
TGTGCCAGCAGTTCGTGGGGGAGGGAAGAAAAACTGTTTTTT
CASSSWGREEKLFF
>.|TRBJ1-6|TRBV20-1|many
TGCAGTGCTAAACAAGGGGGCTCCTATAATTCACCCCTCCACTTT
CSAKQGGSYNSPLHF
>.|TRBJ1-6|TRBV10-3|few
TGTGCCATCAGTGAGGGCACAGGAGTTTCACCCCTCCACTTT
CAISEGTGVSPLHF
>TRBD2|TRBJ2-5|TRBV7-9|few
TGTGCCAGCAGCTTAGGACTAGCGGGGGCCGGCCAGTACTTC
CASSLGLAGAGQYF
>.|TRBJ1-4|TRBV4-3|.
TGCGCCAGCAGCCAAGCATTTCAGGGGAATGAAAAACTGTTTTTT
CASSQAFQGNEKLFF
>TRBD2|TRBJ2-3|TRBV11-2|many
TGTGCCAGCAGCCTAAGAGCGAGCGGGAGGGCCTTCCGCACAGATACGCAGTATTTT
CASSLRASGRAFRTDTQYF
>TRBD2|TRBJ2-3|TRBV5-6|few
TGTGCCAGCACTCCCACTTATACTAGCGGGGGGCTCCGGGATACGCAGTATTTT
CASTPTYTSGGLRDTQYF
>.|TRBJ1-4|TRBV20-1|once
TGCAGTGCTAGAGTGCCGGGGGCGCAAGAAAAACTGTTTTTT
CSARVPGAQEKLFF
>TRBD1|TRBJ2-5|TRBV6-2/TRBV6-3|.
TGTGCCAGCAGTTCAACAGGGGTTCGCCAAGAGACCCAGTACTTC
CASSSTGVRQETQYF
>.|TRBJ2-4|TRBV4-1|.
TGCGCCAGCAGCCAGGGAATGGGATTCCAAAACATTCAGTACTTC
CASSQGMGFQNIQYF
>.|TRBJ2-7|TRBV29-1|many
TGCAGCGTTGCCTTAAGTTCGACCCCCTACGAGCAGTACTTC
CSVALSSTPYEQYF
>TRBD1|TRBJ1-5|TRBV6-2/TRBV6-3|.
TGTGCCAGCAGATCCTCAGGGACAGGGTATCGTCAGCCCCAGCATTTT
CASRSSGTGYRQPQHF
>.|TRBJ1-5|TRBV27|few
TGTGCCAGCAGTAGAGGGATTGGGGGCAGACAGCCCCAGCATTTT
CASSRGIGGRQPQHF
>.|TRBJ2-1|TRBV6-2/TRBV6-3|few
TGTGCCAGCAGCCCCCCGGGGTGGGGTGAGCAGTTCTTC
CASSPPGWGEQFF
>TRBD2|TRBJ2-1|TRBV2|.
TGTGCCAGCAGTGAGCTAGCGGGGGGCCCCAATGAGCAGTTCTTC
CASSELAGGPNEQFF
>.|TRBJ2-5|TRBV28|few
TGTGCCAGCTTACCCCCCGGGGGGCTCGGAGAGACCCAGTACTTC
CASLPPGGLGETQYF
>TRBD2|TRBJ2-5|TRBV29-1|.
TGCAGCGTTGGAGCTAGCGGGGGGGAGACCCAGTACTTC
CSVGASGGETQYF
>.|TRBJ2-3|TRBV18|.
TGTGCCAGCTCACCACCTCTGCAGGGCGAGGGTAACGCAGATACGCAGTATTTT
CASSPPLQGEGNADTQYF
>.|TRBJ1-6|TRBV6-5|.
TGTGCCAGCAGACAGGTGCGGTCACCCCTCCACTTT
CASRQVRSPLHF
>.|TRBJ2-5|TRBV7-9|few
TGTGCCAGCAGCTTAGACGGGGGCGTCTTGGAGACCCAGTACTTC
CASSLDGGVLETQYF
>.|TRBJ1-5|TRBV6-5|few
TGTGCCAGCAGTTATGCAGGCGACGGTCAGCCCCAGCATTTT
CASSYAGDGQPQHF
>.|TRBJ2-2|TRBV19|.
TGTGCCAGTAGTATAGCTGGCGGGGAGCTGTTTTTT
CASSIAGGELFF